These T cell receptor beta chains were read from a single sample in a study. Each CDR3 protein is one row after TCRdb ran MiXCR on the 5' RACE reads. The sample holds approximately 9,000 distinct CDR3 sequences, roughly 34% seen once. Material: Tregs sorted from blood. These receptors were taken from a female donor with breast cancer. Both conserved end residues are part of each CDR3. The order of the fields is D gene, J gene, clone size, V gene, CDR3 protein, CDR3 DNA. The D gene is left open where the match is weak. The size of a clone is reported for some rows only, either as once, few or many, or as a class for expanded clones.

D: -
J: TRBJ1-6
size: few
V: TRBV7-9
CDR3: CASSFLGVLRSPLHF
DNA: TGTGCCAGCAGCTTTTTGGGGGTCCTCCGATCACCCCTCCACTTT

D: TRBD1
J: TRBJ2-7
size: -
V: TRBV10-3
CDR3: CAIRPGTGVNYEQYF
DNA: TGTGCCATCAGACCCGGGACAGGGGTCAACTACGAGCAGTACTTC

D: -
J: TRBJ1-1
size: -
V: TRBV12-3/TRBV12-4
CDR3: CASSAHHSDTEAFF
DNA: TGTGCCAGCAGTGCTCACCACAGTGACACTGAAGCTTTCTTT

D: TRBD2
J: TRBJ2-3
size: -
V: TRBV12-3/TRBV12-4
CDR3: CAVTSGSSDTQYF
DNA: TGTGCCGTGACTAGCGGGAGTTCAGATACGCAGTATTTT

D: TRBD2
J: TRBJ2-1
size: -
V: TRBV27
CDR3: CASSPLAGGHNEQFF
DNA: TGTGCCAGCAGCCCCCTCGCGGGAGGCCACAATGAGCAGTTCTTC

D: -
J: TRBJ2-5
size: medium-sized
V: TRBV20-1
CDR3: CSARGPRAGETQYF
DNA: TGCAGTGCTAGGGGTCCTCGGGCCGGGGAGACCCAGTACTTC

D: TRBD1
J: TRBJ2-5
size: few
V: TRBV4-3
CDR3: CASSLEDRGGETQYF
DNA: TGCGCCAGCAGCCTGGAAGACAGGGGGGGAGAGACCCAGTACTTC

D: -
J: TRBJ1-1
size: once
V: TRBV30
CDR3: CAWSVWPRNTEAFF
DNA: TGTGCCTGGAGTGTATGGCCGCGGAACACTGAAGCTTTCTTT

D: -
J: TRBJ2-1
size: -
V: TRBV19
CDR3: CAGIGRDNEQFF
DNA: TGTGCCGGTATCGGCAGGGACAATGAGCAGTTCTTC

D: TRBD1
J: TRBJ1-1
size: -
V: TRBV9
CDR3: CASSPLLTGGVTEAFF
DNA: TGTGCCAGCAGCCCCCTACTGACAGGGGGTGTCACTGAAGCTTTCTTT

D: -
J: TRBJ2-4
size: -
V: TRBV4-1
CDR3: CASSQDERVRNIQYF
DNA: TGCGCCAGCAGCCAAGACGAGAGGGTGCGAAACATTCAGTACTTC

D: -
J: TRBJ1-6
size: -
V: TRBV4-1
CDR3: CASSQVGGLSLHF
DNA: TGCGCCAGCAGCCAAGTTGGGGGGCTATCCCTCCACTTT

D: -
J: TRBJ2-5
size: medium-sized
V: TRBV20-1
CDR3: CSARDAWEYQETQYF
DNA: TGCAGTGCCAGGGACGCCTGGGAGTACCAAGAGACCCAGTACTTC

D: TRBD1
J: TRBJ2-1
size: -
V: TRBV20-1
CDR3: CSAKQGYNEQFF
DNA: TGCAGTGCTAAACAGGGGTACAATGAGCAGTTCTTC

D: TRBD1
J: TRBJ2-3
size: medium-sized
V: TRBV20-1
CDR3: CSASFRQGSTDTQYF
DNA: TGCAGTGCTAGCTTCAGACAGGGGAGCACAGATACGCAGTATTTT

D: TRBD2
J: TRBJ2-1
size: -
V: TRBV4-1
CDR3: CASSQASGTRYNEQFF
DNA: TGCGCCAGCAGCCAAGCATCCGGGACTAGGTACAATGAGCAGTTCTTC

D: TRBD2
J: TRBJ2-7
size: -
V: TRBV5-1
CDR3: CASSVGLAGPPYEQYF
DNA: TGCGCCAGCAGCGTGGGACTAGCGGGCCCGCCCTACGAGCAGTACTTC

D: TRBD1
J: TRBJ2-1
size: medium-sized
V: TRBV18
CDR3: CASSPPTGVGGSGHEQFF
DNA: TGTGCCAGCTCACCACCAACAGGGGTCGGAGGATCTGGCCATGAGCAGTTCTTC

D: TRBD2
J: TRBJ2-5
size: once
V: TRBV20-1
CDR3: CSARGSGNEGETQYF
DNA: TGCAGTGCTAGGGGAAGCGGGAACGAGGGGGAGACCCAGTACTTC

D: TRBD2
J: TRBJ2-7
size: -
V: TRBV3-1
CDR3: CASSQLAGVGEQYF
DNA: TGTGCCAGCAGCCAACTAGCGGGAGTAGGCGAGCAGTACTTC

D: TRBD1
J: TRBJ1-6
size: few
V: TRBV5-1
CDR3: CASSPPGQVDSPLHF
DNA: TGCGCCAGCAGCCCCCCCGGACAGGTGGATTCACCCCTCCACTTT

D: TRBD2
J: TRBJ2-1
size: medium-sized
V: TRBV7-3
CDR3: CASSTSGSSSEQFF
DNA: TGTGCCAGCAGCACTAGCGGGAGCTCTTCTGAGCAGTTCTTC

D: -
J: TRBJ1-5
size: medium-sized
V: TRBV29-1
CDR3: CSVRAGTANQPQHF
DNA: TGCAGCGTGCGCGCCGGGACGGCAAATCAGCCCCAGCATTTT

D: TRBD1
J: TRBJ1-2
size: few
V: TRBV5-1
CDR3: CASSLDRGTYGYTF
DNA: TGCGCCAGCAGCTTAGACAGGGGTACCTATGGCTACACCTTC

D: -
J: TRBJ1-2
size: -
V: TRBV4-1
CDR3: CASSQPPQRGARYGYTF
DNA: TGCGCCAGCAGCCAACCCCCTCAGCGGGGGGCGCGATATGGCTACACCTTC

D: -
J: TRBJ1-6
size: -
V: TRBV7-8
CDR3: CASSLGQSNSPLHF
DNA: TGTGCCAGCAGCTTAGGGCAGAGTAATTCACCCCTCCACTTT

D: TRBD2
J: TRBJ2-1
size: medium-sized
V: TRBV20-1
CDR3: CSRLAGGREQFF
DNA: TGCAGTAGACTAGCGGGAGGGCGCGAGCAGTTCTTC

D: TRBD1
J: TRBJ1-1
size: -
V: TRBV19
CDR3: CATRSRDRYNTEAFF
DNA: TGTGCCACAAGGAGCCGGGACAGATACAACACTGAAGCTTTCTTT

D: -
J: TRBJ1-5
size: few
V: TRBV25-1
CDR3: CASSESSVNSNQPQHF
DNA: TGTGCCAGCAGTGAATCGTCGGTGAATAGCAATCAGCCCCAGCATTTT

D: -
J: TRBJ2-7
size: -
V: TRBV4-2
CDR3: CASSQETGSSYEQYF
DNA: TGTGCCAGCAGCCAAGAAACGGGCAGCTCCTACGAGCAGTACTTC

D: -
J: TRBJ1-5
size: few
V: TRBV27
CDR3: CASRPAGVDQPQHF
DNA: TGTGCCAGCCGGCCCGCGGGGGTCGATCAGCCCCAGCATTTT